The T cell receptor beta chain described here comes from a study of blood T cell repertoires in COVID-19 (TCRdb year 2020). Background for the entire study: Collaborator samples came from the United States, Italy and Spain and covered acute and convalescent phases of COVID-19. Samples were obtained from the ongoing ImmuneRACE study (first 160 participants) and from 1,254 subjects provided by 6 global collaborators. Where HLA class I and class II types were available, the types were taken from metadata supplied by the sample provider, not from assay-based typing. The repertoires were released in a freely available public database meant as a resource for research on the immune response to SARS-CoV-2. Deeply sampled blood TCRbeta repertoires from subjects exposed to, actively infected with, or recovered from COVID-19 were included in the dataset. The prospective study material was composed of cDNA or gDNA derived from T cells, B-cell-depleted T cells, or PBMCs. The sample metadata nearly always contained a de-identified subject ID, COVID-19 status, age in years and sex. The research as a whole found: Clinical and demographic metadata were provided uncurated, with the amount varying by source and participant.

The immunoSEQ Assay, a bias-controlled multiplex PCR, was used to amplify TCRbeta CDR3 regions from genomic DNA. The original pipeline was this. The number of nucleated cells in each sample was estimated from the amplification of reference gene primers within the assay. Sequence reads were collapsed and filtered to measure the absolute abundance of every unique TCRbeta CDR3 rearrangement. For each sample, productive Simpson clonality was calculated as the square root of Simpson's diversity index over productive rearrangements. TCRdb took this table from immuneACCESS and kept in-frame rearrangements with V and J called. Such tables lack part of the clones; where checked against another copy, unresolved V genes explain under half of the gap, and the rest is unexplained. From that table come the V and J calls and clone size; the DNA was used to work out D and trimming. This sample lists about 160,000 clones; approximately 86% were detected once. Clones ranked in the top ten supply 4% of the sample.

Participants in the prospective study were enrolled through a virtual design, were aged roughly 18 to 100 years, and lived in under 25 United States geographic areas. In the prospective study, participants were assigned to cohorts based on the clinical history participants reported in a screening survey and a study questionnaire. A participant counted as exposed if, within 2 weeks of entering the study, that participant had been in contact with someone who had a PCR-confirmed or clinician-diagnosed COVID-19 case. Mobile phlebotomists in the prospective study collected whole blood, serum and a nasopharyngeal or oropharyngeal swab from every participant. Additional blood draws and questionnaires over an approximately 2-month period could optionally be provided by prospective study participants. Before DNA extraction, blood samples from the prospective study were shipped at room temperature or frozen.

Notes on this clone: No cognate antigen has been identified for it. Base qualities are not provided; no much larger clone lies one nucleotide away.

This TCR derives from a woman in her forties who had been exposed to COVID-19. Sequenced material: PBMCs or T cells enriched from blood (not recorded which).

This receptor has the CDR3 CASKLVTYEQYF. At the DNA level, the sequence is TGTGCCAGCAAACTAGTTACCTACGAGCAGTACTTC. The chain is encoded by TRBV2 joined to TRBJ2-7; the D gene is perhaps TRBD2, on 5 matching bases. CDR1 and CDR2, per the germline V gene, are SNHLY and FYNNEI. V loses 7 bases, J loses 2 bases, and the germline ends lie 9 bases apart. From the cysteine through the phenylalanine, the CDR3 covers 12 amino acids. Only CDR3 DNA is held: 36 bases, read in frame from base 1.